Listed here are 20 T cell receptor beta chains from one sample, sequenced in a study of T cells in localized non-small cell lung cancer (TCRdb year 2020). Receptor libraries were prepared by the immunoSEQ multiplex PCR assay. TCRdb provides this immuneACCESS table in a form limited to in-frame rearrangements. Some clones are lacking; in checked studies, under half of them reflect an unresolved V gene, and why the rest are absent is not known. Within this sample are roughly 72,000 clones, with approximately 80% of them counted one time only. 8% to 10% of the sample goes to the ten largest clones. This material consisted of peripheral blood, taken before any cancer treatment. These receptors all come from an older female donor with stage I lung adenocarcinoma.

CDR3 DNA sequence: TGTGCCATCAGTGAGGGGGTTCCCGAGACCCAGTACTTC. Its protein product is CAISEGVPETQYF. The V gene is TRBV10-3, the J gene TRBJ2-5; D unclear. The CDR3 covers 13 residues. Germline loops: CDR1 ENHRY, CDR2 SYGVKD. V was trimmed by 2 bases and J by 5 bases, leaving 9 bases between them.

The CDR3 coding sequence is TGTGCCAGCAGCTTAACGCGGACAGGGATCTACGAGCAGTACTTC. This gives the protein CASSLTRTGIYEQYF. This rearrangement joins TRBV7-2 to TRBJ2-7; 8 bases map to TRBD1. Germline V lookup: CDR1 SGHTA, CDR2 FQGNSA. The CDR3 contains 15 residues. The J segment lost 3 bases and the V segment lost 2 bases, leaving 6 bases of the junction unmatched.

This chain connects TRBV6-1 to TRBJ1-5, with D tentatively TRBD1 (6 bases). CDR3 length: 13 residues. CDR1 and CDR2 from the germline V gene are MNHNS and SASEGT. Trimming pared 6 bases from V and 8 bases from J, leaving 14 bases between. CDR3 bases: TGTGCCAGCAGCCCAGGGGTCAGGGAGCCCCAGCATTTT. It specifies CASSPGVREPQHF.

This chain connects TRBV19 to TRBJ1-2; TRBD1 might be the D (5 bases). Deletions cut 1 base from V and 3 bases from J, with 12 bases between. CDR1 is LNHDA and CDR2 is SQIVND in the germline V gene (reference sequence). This CDR3 is built from 15 residues. CDR3 loop: CASSIGTGVDYGYTF. CDR3 DNA sequence: TGTGCCAGTAGTATAGGAACAGGTGTGGACTATGGCTACACCTTC. Filled out from reference TRBV19 and TRBJ1-2, the complete variable domain reads DGGITQSPKYLFRKEGQNVTLSCEQNLNHDAMYWYRQDPGQGLRLIYYSQIVNDFQKGDIAEGYSVSREKKESFPLTVTSAQKNPTAFYLCASSIGTGVDYGYTFGSGTRLTVV.

This rearrangement joins TRBV14 to TRBJ2-3; no firm D call. The CDR3 length is 13 residues. Per the germline V gene, CDR1 is SGHDN and CDR2 is FVKESK. The V end was cut by 1 base, the J end by 4 bases, with 6 bases between. The CDR3 loop is CASSQGHSDTQYF. The CDR3, as DNA: TGTGCCAGCAGCCAAGGACATTCAGATACGCAGTATTTT.

To note about this clone: At the DNA level, this CDR3 is encoded by other sequences in the same sample as well. J is TRBJ2-7 and V is TRBV9; D assignment may be TRBD1 or TRBD2 (6 bases each). CDR1 and CDR2 from the germline V gene are SGDLS and YYNGEE. V lost 0 bases to trimming and J lost 4 bases, with 14 bases between them. The CDR3 is 15 residues long. CDR3 DNA: TGTGCCAGCAGCGTAGAGGGGGGAGGAGGATACGAGCAGTACTTC. Amino acid sequence: CASSVEGGGGYEQYF.

This sequence joins TRBV10-3 and TRBJ2-7, with unresolved D. V dropped 2 bases and J dropped 3 bases, with 5 bases sitting between them. Per germline, CDR1 ENHRY and CDR2 SYGVKD. This CDR3 has 12 amino acids. DNA of the CDR3: TGTGCCATCAGTGAGACAGACTACGAGCAGTACTTC. Protein: CAISETDYEQYF.

The gene calls are TRBV5-1 and TRBJ2-3; TRBD2 aligns across 11 bases. Germline-derived CDR1 and CDR2 are SGHRS and YFSETQ. V gave up 5 bases and J gave up 2 bases; unmatched junction bases: 10. The CDR3 consists of 17 residues. The CDR3 sequence is CASRSLAGGQVTDTQYF. The CDR3 coding sequence is TGCGCCAGCAGGTCCCTAGCGGGGGGTCAAGTCACAGATACGCAGTATTTT.

The J gene is TRBJ2-5, the V gene TRBV2, with D maybe TRBD1 (5 bases). Per the germline V gene, CDR1 is SNHLY and CDR2 is FYNNEI. CDR3 length: 16 amino acids. The V end was cut by 0 bases, the J end by 4 bases, with 15 bases between. CDR3 amino acids: CASSEALQEPGETQYF. In nucleotides, the CDR3 is TGTGCCAGCAGTGAAGCGCTACAGGAACCAGGAGAGACCCAGTACTTC.

The chain links TRBV7-3 to TRBJ2-7; a possible D gene is TRBD2 (6 bases). This CDR3 is 15 amino acids long. Trimming pared 5 bases from V and 0 bases from J, leaving 14 bases between. Germline CDR1 and CDR2: SGHTA and FQGTGA. The DNA for the CDR3 is TGTGCCAGCAGCCCCGGGGGAAGGGGCTCCTACGAGCAGTACTTC. Translation: CASSPGGRGSYEQYF. The variable domain in full, completed from reference TRBV7-3 and TRBJ2-7, reads GAGVSQTPSNKVTEKGKYVELRCDPISGHTALYWYRQSLGQGPEFLIYFQGTGAADDSGLPNDRFFAVRPEGSVSTLKIQRTERGDSAVYLCASSPGGRGSYEQYFGPGTRLTVT.

Concerning this clone: The identical CDR3 is also encoded by other nucleotide sequences in the sample. The J gene is TRBJ2-3, the V gene TRBV27, with D possibly TRBD2 on 7 matching bases. V lost 3 bases to trimming and J lost 3 bases, with 10 bases between them. The length of the CDR3 is 14 residues. CDR1 is MNHEY and CDR2 is SMNVEV in the germline V gene (reference sequence). The CDR3 sequence: CASSFGGRTDTQYF. In nucleotides, the CDR3 is TGTGCCAGCAGTTTCGGGGGGCGAACAGATACGCAGTATTTT.

This chain uses TRBV7-3 with TRBJ2-7, with 7 positions matching TRBD2. There are 15 residues in the CDR3. Germline values: CDR1 SGHTA, CDR2 FQGTGA. The junction had 12 bases not matched to a gene; V was cut back by 5 bases and J by 5 bases. CDR3 in DNA: TGTGCCAGCAGCCCGCGCGGACTAGATTTCCACGAGCAGTACTTC. Its protein is CASSPRGLDFHEQYF. Full variable domain (rest looked up from reference TRBV7-3 and TRBJ2-7): GAGVSQTPSNKVTEKGKYVELRCDPISGHTALYWYRQSLGQGPEFLIYFQGTGAADDSGLPNDRFFAVRPEGSVSTLKIQRTERGDSAVYLCASSPRGLDFHEQYFGPGTRLTVT.

The chain recombines TRBV5-6 with TRBJ2-2; a possible D gene is TRBD1 (6 bases). The V gene lost 2 bases and the J gene lost 7 bases, with 21 bases spanning the gap. CDR3 length equals 17 residues. The germline CDR1 and CDR2 sequences are SGHDT and YYEEEE. CDR3 loop: CASSLMDRDIFGGELFF. The CDR3 nucleotides read TGTGCCAGCAGCTTAATGGACCGGGACATTTTTGGCGGGGAGCTGTTTTTT.

This CDR3 reads CASRRTVSGANVLTF. The DNA for the CDR3 is TGCGCCAGCAGACGGACAGTCTCTGGGGCCAACGTCCTGACTTTC. This chain links TRBV5-1 with TRBJ2-6; a possible D gene is TRBD1 (6 bases). From germline, CDR1 is SGHRS and CDR2 YFSETQ. Trimming stripped 5 bases from V and 0 bases from J, with 9 bases between. This CDR3 is 15 amino acids long.

The CDR3 spells CASSHWGLAGGPGEQFF. CDR3 in DNA: TGTGCCAGCAGCCACTGGGGACTAGCGGGAGGGCCGGGTGAGCAGTTCTTC. The chain couples TRBV14 to TRBJ2-1; 16 positions match TRBD2. The CDR3 is 17 amino acids. In germline, CDR1 is SGHDN, CDR2 FVKESK. V was pared by 3 bases and J by 9 bases, with 8 bases of the junction left unmatched.

The chain has TRBV10-3 and TRBJ2-4; a possible D gene is TRBD1 (5 bases). The V gene's germline CDR1 is ENHRY and CDR2 SYGVKD. The CDR3 runs 18 residues. Trimming shortened V by 0 bases and J by 0 bases, and 15 bases separated the two germline ends. In DNA, the CDR3 is TGTGCCATCAGTGAGTCGAGCAGGGCGTCCGAAGCCAAAAACATTCAGTACTTC. Protein: CAISESSRASEAKNIQYF.

The genes are TRBV6-6 and TRBJ1-1; the D is unclear. Trimming took 7 bases from V and 1 from J, leaving 10 bases between them. This CDR3 comprises 13 residues. Germline V CDR1 and CDR2: MNHNY, SVGAGI (reference sequence). This chain's CDR3 is CASTKTANTEAFF. CDR3 sequence (DNA): TGTGCCAGCACCAAAACGGCGAACACTGAAGCTTTCTTT.

The chain recombines TRBV6-6 with TRBJ1-3; D unclear. The length of the CDR3 is 12 residues. With 6 bases removed from V and 1 base from J, the gap between germline ends came to 4 bases. Germline V CDR1 and CDR2: MNHNY, SVGAGI (reference sequence). In DNA form, the CDR3 reads TGTGCCAGCAGGGGATCTGGAAACACCATATATTTT. It specifies CASRGSGNTIYF.

This chain joins TRBV19 and TRBJ1-1; tentative D call: TRBD1 (5 bases). With 4 bases removed from V and 3 bases from J, the gap between germline ends came to 15 bases. The germline V gene has CDR1 LNHDA and CDR2 SQIVND (reference sequence). The CDR3 contains 15 residues. The CDR3 nucleotides read TGTGCCAGTAGTACGGGGACCGATCTTGACACTGAAGCTTTCTTT. Amino acid sequence: CASSTGTDLDTEAFF.

The rearrangement uses TRBV30 and TRBJ2-7; 8 bases line up with TRBD1. V lost 7 bases, J lost 2 bases, and 10 bases stayed unmatched. Germline values: CDR1 GTSNPN, CDR2 SVGIG (reference sequence). This CDR3 is 14 amino acids long. The chain's CDR3 is CASIRTGSPYEQYF. CDR3 bases: TGTGCCTCGATTCGGACAGGGAGTCCCTACGAGCAGTACTTC.